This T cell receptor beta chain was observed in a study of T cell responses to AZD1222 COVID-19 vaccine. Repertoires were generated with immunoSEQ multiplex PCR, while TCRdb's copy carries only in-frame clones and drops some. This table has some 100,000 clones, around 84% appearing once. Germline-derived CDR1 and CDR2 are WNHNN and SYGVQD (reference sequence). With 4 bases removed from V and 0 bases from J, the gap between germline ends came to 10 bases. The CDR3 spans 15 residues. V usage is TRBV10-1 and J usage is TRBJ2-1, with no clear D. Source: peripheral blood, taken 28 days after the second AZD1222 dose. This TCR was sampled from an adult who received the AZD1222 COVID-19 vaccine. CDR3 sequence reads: CASSVEWSSYNEQFF. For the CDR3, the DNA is TGCGCCAGCAGTGTAGAATGGAGCTCCTACAATGAGCAGTTCTTC.